Each of the 10 T cell receptor beta chains below was sequenced from the same sample in a study of blood T cell repertoires in COVID-19. Assay: immunoSEQ multiplex PCR; the TCRdb copy retains only in-frame clones and omits some. This table has 470,000 or so clones, nearly 90% appearing once. Sequences were obtained from PBMCs or T cells enriched from blood (not recorded which). Source of these receptors: a woman younger than 35 with acute COVID-19.

This clone was seen a single time. V and J are TRBV6-4 and TRBJ2-1; 8 bases map to TRBD1. The CDR3 contains 13 residues. Germline CDR1 MRHNA, CDR2 SNTAGT. Trimming cost V 8 bases and J 9 bases; bases outside gene matches: 9. The CDR3, as DNA: TGTGCCAGCGGGACCGGGACAGGAGTTGAGCAGTTCTTC. Residues: CASGTGTGVEQFF.

The V and J genes are TRBV27 and TRBJ2-7; D gene ambiguous. Trimming took off 3 bases at V and 2 bases at J, with 14 bases between the two ends. Germline V CDR1 and CDR2: MNHEY, SMNVEV (reference sequence). This CDR3 comprises 15 residues. The CDR3 is CASSLFLSGPYEQYF. The CDR3 region has the DNA TGTGCCAGCAGTTTGTTTCTTTCAGGTCCCTACGAGCAGTACTTC.

Note on this clone: The sample contains more than one DNA sequence encoding this CDR3. The gene calls are TRBV19 and TRBJ1-2; unclear D gene. Trimming left V 3 bases short and J 3 bases short, with 5 bases between. Germline values: CDR1 LNHDA, CDR2 SQIVND (reference sequence). The CDR3 has 12 amino acids. This CDR3 is CASSIGDYGYTF. The CDR3 nucleotides read TGTGCCAGTAGTATCGGAGACTATGGCTACACCTTC.

The chain carries TRBV29-1 and TRBJ1-3; possible D gene TRBD1, 5 bases. There are 15 residues in the CDR3. Between the trimmed V and J ends, which lost 3 bases and 0 bases, there was a span of 12 bases. In germline, CDR1 is SQVTM, CDR2 ANQGSEA. CDR3 DNA: TGCAGCGTTGATTGGGGCGGGAACTCTGGAAACACCATATATTTT. This gives the protein CSVDWGGNSGNTIYF.

The V and J genes are TRBV7-2 and TRBJ2-2; no clear D gene. V dropped 5 bases and J dropped 8 bases, with 12 bases sitting between them. The length of the CDR3 is 13 residues. CDR1 is SGHTA and CDR2 is FQGNSA in the germline V gene. The CDR3 DNA reads TGTGCCAGCAGCGCATTCTTAGAGGGGGAGCTGTTTTTT. Translated, it gives CASSAFLEGELFF.

The chain employs TRBV3-1 (or the pseudogene TRBV3-2) and TRBJ1-2, with 8 bases lining up with TRBD1. Germline V gene lookup returns CDR1 LGHDT and CDR2 YNNKEL (reference sequence). This CDR3 has 14 residues. V lost 5 bases to trimming and J lost 6 bases; unmatched junction nucleotides: 8. This chain's CDR3 is CASSAWTGRNGYTF. CDR3 nucleotide sequence: TGTGCCAGCAGCGCTTGGACAGGGCGTAATGGCTACACCTTC.

CDR3 amino acids: CASSLGSGSSYNEQFF. CDR3 nucleotides: TGTGCCAGCAGCTTGGGAAGCGGGAGTTCCTACAATGAGCAGTTCTTC. V and J are TRBV5-4 and TRBJ2-1; 8 nucleotides agree with TRBD2. Germline CDR1 reads SGHNT; CDR2 reads YYREEE (reference sequence). V shed 0 bases, J shed 1 base, and the junction held 3 bases outside the gene matches. The length of the CDR3 is 16 residues.

This chain uses TRBV11-2 with TRBJ1-2; D gene ambiguous. The CDR3 contains 14 residues. Germline assignment: CDR1 SGHAT and CDR2 FQNNGV. Between the trimmed V and J ends, which lost 4 bases and 4 bases, there was a span of 13 bases. In DNA form, the CDR3 reads TGTGCCAGCAGCTCCAACCGAGGGCGCTATGGCTACACCTTC. Protein sequence: CASSSNRGRYGYTF.

This chain joins TRBV11-2 and TRBJ2-2, with 10 bases matching TRBD1. Germline CDR1 SGHAT, CDR2 FQNNGV. Trimming removed 6 bases from V and 3 bases from J; junction bases left unmatched: 7. There are 16 residues in the CDR3. DNA of the CDR3: TGTGCCAGCAGAAAGACCGGGACAGGGGACACCGGGGAGCTGTTTTTT. Encoded protein: CASRKTGTGDTGELFF. The full variable domain, in which reference TRBV11-2 and TRBJ2-2 provide the parts outside the CDR3, is EAGVAQSPRYKIIEKRQSVAFWCNPISGHATLYWYQQILGQGPKLLIQFQNNGVVDDSQLPKDRFSAERLKGVDSTLKIQPAKLEDSAVYLCASRKTGTGDTGELFFGEGSRLTVL.

The chain has TRBV7-2 and TRBJ2-3; 10 bases map to TRBD2. CDR1 SGHTA and CDR2 FQGNSA come from the germline V gene. After removal of 2 bases from V and 6 bases from J, the junction contained 8 bases not matched to a gene. The CDR3 loop spans 16 amino acids. CDR3 residues: CASSLNFLAGDDTQYF. Here the CDR3 DNA reads TGTGCCAGCAGCTTAAATTTCCTAGCGGGAGACGATACGCAGTATTTT.